This paragraph covers one TCR beta chain sequence. Its specificity is not known. The PCR ran on 60 Vbeta and 13 Jbeta primers. Method: immunoSEQ multiplex PCR; TCRdb's copy keeps in-frame clones and lacks some. The table lists about 190,000 clones, just under 75% of them singletons, with roughly 2.8% in the top ten. This specimen comes from a study of cytomegalovirus exposure and HLA in healthy donors. Study findings and constraints: The authors later linked a missense DCLRE1C variant to TCR beta V- and J-gene trimming. Further analysis, carried out later, found HLA-associated TCR beta chains more clonally expanded than equally common other chains. Per published reports, the classifier diagnosed cytomegalovirus status with high specificity and sensitivity.

The CDR3 has 13 residues. V lost 5 bases, J lost 3 bases, and 10 bases lay in between. The germline CDR1 and CDR2 sequences are SEHNR and FQNEAQ (reference sequence). The source of this sequence is a young woman in good health and CMV-seropositive. The chain has TRBV7-9 and TRBJ1-2; tentative D call: TRBD1 (5 bases). Sequencing was performed on PBMCs. CDR3 sequence: CASSRGIDYGYTF. As DNA, the CDR3 is TGTGCCAGCAGCCGGGGGATAGACTATGGCTACACCTTC. Full variable domain (remainder filled in from reference TRBV7-9 and TRBJ1-2): DTGVSQNPRHKITKRGQNVTFRCDPISEHNRLYWYRQTLGQGPEFLTYFQNEAQLEKSRLLSDRFSAERPKGSFSTLEIQRTEQGDSAMYLCASSRGIDYGYTFGSGTRLTVV.